The clone carrying this TCR beta chain was observed many times. Its antigen is still unknown. This sample stems from a study of T cells in Graves' hyperthyroidism and ophthalmopathy. Study-level points and caveats: Blood also carried most thyroid clonotypes expanded above 0.001. In the analysis, a 13 V-J model separated ophthalmopathy from stable hyperthyroidism.

TCR beta CDR3 regions were amplified from RNA transcripts. HTBI primers were the set used in a first-round RT-PCR of the TCR CDR3. A single record per CDR3 protein comes from TCRdb applying MiXCR to the multiplex PCR reads. The table shows roughly 510,000 distinct CDR3 sequences, with less than 25% occurring only once. No ophthalmopathy progression within 18 months constituted stable Graves' hyperthyroidism. Clinicians diagnosed patients from clinical symptoms, serum thyroxine and TRAb, thyroid ultrasound and orbital computed tomography. The V and J ends lost 5 bases and 4 bases, in that order; junction bases with no gene match: 9. The CDR3 is made up of 14 amino acids. The V gene's germline CDR1 is GTSNPN and CDR2 SVGIG (reference sequence).

The V call is TRBV30, the J call TRBJ1-2; TRBD1 matches 8 bases. Material: blood. The clonotype was recovered from a man younger than 35 with Graves' hyperthyroidism. The CDR3 region is CAWGSGQGRYGYTF. CDR3 bases: TGTGCCTGGGGATCAGGACAGGGACGCTATGGCTACACCTTC.